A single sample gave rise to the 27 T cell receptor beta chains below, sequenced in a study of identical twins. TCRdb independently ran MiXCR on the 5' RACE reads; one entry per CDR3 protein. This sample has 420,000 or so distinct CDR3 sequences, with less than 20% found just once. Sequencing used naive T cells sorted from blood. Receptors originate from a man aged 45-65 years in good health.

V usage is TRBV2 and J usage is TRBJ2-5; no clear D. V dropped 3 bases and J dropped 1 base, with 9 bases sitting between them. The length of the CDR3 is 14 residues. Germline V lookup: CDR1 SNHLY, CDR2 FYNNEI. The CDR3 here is CASSDRRTQETQYF. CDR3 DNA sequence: TGTGCCAGCAGTGACCGACGGACCCAAGAGACCCAGTACTTC. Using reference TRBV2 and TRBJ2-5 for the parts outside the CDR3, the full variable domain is EPEVTQTPSHQVTQMGQEVILRCVPISNHLYFYWYRQILGQKVEFLVSFYNNEISEKSEIFDDQFSVERPDGSNFTLKIRSTKLEDSAMYFCASSDRRTQETQYFGPGTRLLVL.

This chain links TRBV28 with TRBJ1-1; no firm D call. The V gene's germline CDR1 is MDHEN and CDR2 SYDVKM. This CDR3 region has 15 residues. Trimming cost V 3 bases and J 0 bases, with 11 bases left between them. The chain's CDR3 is CASSFVVRVNTEAFF. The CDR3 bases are TGTGCCAGCAGTTTCGTAGTTCGGGTGAACACTGAAGCTTTCTTT.

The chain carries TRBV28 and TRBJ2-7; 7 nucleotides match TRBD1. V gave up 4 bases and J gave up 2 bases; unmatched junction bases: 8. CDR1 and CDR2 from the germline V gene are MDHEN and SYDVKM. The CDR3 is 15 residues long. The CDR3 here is CASSYTRDRAYEQYF. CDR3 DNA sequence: TGTGCCAGCAGTTATACCCGGGACAGAGCCTACGAGCAGTACTTC.

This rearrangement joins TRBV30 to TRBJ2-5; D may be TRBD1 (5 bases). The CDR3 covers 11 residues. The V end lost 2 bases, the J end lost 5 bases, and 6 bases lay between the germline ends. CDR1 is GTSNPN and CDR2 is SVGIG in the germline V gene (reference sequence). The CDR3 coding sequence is TGTGCCTGGAGTCCAGGGGAGACCCAGTACTTC. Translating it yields CAWSPGETQYF.

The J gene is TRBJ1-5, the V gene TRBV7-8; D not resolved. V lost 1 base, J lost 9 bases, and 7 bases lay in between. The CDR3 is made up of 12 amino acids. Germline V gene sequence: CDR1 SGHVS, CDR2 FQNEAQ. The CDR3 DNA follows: TGTGCCAGCAGCTTAGAAGGGTGGCCCCAGCATTTT. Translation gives CASSLEGWPQHF.

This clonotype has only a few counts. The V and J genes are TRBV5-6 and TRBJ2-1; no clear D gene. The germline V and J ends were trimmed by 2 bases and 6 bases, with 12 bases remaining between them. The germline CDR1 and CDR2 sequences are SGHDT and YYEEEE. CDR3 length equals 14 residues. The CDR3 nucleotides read TGTGCCAGCAGCTTCTTGTGGCAGACCAATGAGCAGTTCTTC. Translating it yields CASSFLWQTNEQFF.

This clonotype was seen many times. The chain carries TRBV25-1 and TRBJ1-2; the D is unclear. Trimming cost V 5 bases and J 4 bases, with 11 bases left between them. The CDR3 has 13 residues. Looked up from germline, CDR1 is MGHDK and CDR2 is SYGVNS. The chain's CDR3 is CASSPGPVYGYTF. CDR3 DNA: TGTGCCAGCAGTCCCGGGCCAGTCTATGGCTACACCTTC.

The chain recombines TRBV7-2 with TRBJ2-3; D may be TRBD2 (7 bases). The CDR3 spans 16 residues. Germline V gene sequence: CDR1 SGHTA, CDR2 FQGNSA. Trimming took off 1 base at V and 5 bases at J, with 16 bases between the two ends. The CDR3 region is CASSLVTGGAEDTQYF. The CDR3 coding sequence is TGTGCCAGCAGCTTAGTGACGGGGGGCGCGGAAGATACGCAGTATTTT.

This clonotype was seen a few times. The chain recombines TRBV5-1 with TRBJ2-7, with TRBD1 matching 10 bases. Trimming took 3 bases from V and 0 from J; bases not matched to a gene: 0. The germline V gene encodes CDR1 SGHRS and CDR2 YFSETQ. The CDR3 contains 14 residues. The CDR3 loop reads CASSWDRGSYEQYF. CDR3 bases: TGCGCCAGCAGCTGGGACAGGGGCTCCTACGAGCAGTACTTC.

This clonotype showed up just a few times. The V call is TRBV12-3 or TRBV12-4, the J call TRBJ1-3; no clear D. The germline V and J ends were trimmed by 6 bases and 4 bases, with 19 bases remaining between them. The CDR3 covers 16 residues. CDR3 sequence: CASRFSGPGLGNTIYF. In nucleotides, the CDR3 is TGTGCCAGCAGGTTCTCTGGACCCGGGTTGGGAAACACCATATATTTT.

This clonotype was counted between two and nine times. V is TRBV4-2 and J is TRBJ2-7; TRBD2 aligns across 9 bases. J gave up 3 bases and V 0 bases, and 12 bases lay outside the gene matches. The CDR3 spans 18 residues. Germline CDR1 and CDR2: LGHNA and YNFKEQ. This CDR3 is CASSQDPPSGIPVYEQYF. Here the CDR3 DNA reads TGTGCCAGCAGCCAAGATCCCCCTAGCGGGATCCCAGTCTACGAGCAGTACTTC.

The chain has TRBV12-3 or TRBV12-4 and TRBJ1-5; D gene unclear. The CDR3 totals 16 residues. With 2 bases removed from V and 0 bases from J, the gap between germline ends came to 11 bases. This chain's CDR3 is CASSLKADLSNQPQHF. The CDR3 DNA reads TGTGCCAGCAGTTTAAAGGCCGATCTTAGCAATCAGCCCCAGCATTTT.

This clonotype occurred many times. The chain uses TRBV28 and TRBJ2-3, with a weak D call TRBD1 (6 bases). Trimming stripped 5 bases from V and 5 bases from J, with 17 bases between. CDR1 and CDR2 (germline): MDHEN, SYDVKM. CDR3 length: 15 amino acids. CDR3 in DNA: TGTGCCAGCAGTACCCCGGCCCTAGGGGGAGATACGCAGTATTTT. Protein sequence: CASSTPALGGDTQYF. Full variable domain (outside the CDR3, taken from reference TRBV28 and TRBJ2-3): DVKVTQSSRYLVKRTGEKVFLECVQDMDHENMFWYRQDPGLGLRLIYFSYDVKMKEKGDIPEGYSVSREKKERFSLILESASTNQTSMYLCASSTPALGGDTQYFGPGTRLTVL.

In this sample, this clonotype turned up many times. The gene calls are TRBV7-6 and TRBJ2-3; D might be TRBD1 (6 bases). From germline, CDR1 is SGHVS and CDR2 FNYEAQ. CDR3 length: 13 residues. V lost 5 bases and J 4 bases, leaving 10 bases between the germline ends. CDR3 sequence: CASSPNRADTQYF. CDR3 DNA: TGTGCCAGCAGCCCAAACAGGGCAGATACGCAGTATTTT.

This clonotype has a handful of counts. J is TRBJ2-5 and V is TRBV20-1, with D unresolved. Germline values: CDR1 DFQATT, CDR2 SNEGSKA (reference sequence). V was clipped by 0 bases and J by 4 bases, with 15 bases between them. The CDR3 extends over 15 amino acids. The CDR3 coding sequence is TGCAGTGCTAGAGATTTTGGGGTATTGGGAGAGACCCAGTACTTC. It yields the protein CSARDFGVLGETQYF.

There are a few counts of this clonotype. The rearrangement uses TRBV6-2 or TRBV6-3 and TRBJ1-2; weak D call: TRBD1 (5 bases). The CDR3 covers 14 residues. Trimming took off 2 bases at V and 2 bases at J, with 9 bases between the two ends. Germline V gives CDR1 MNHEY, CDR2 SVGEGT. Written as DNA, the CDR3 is TGTGCCAGCAGTTACCTGGACACGAACTATGGCTACACCTTC. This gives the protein CASSYLDTNYGYTF.

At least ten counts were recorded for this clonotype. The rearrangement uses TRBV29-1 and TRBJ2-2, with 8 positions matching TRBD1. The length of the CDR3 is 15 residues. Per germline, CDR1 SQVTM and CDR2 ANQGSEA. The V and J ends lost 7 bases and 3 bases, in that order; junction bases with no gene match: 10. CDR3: CSARQGFGYTGELFF. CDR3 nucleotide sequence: TGCAGCGCCCGACAGGGGTTTGGTTACACCGGGGAGCTGTTTTTT.

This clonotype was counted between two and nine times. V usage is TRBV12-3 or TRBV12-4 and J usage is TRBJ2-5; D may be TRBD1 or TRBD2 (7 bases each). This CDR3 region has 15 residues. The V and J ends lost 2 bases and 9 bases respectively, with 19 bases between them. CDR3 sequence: CASSLSGGGLGAQYF. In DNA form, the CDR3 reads TGTGCCAGCAGTTTATCAGGGGGGGGCCTTGGTGCCCAGTACTTC.

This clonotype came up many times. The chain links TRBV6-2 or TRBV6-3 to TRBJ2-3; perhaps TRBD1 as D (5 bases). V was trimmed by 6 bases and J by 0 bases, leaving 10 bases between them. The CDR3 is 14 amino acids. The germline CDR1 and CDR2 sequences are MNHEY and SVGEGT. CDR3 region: CASSPDSSTDTQYF. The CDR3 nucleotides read TGTGCCAGCAGCCCCGACAGTAGCACAGATACGCAGTATTTT.

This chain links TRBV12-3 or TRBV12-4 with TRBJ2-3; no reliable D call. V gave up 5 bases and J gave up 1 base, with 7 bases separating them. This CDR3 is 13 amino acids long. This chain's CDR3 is CASSEWGTDTQYF. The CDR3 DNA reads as TGTGCCAGCAGTGAGTGGGGCACAGATACGCAGTATTTT.

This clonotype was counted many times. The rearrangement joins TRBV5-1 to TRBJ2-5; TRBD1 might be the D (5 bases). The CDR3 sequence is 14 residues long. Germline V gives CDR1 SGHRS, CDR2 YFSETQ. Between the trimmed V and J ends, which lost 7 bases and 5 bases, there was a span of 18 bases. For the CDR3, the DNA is TGCGCCAGCCAGGGAACCCAGGGTTACGAGACCCAGTACTTC. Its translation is CASQGTQGYETQYF.

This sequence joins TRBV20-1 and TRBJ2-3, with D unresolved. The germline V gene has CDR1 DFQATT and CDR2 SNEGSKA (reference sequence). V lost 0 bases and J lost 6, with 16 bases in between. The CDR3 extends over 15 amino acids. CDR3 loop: CSARDRAIAGDTQYF. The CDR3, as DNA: TGCAGTGCTAGAGATAGGGCGATAGCCGGGGATACGCAGTATTTT.

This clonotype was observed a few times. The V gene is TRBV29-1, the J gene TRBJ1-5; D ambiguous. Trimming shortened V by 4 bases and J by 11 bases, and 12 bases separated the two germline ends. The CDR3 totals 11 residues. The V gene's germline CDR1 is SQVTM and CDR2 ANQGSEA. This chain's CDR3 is CSVVTGMAQHF. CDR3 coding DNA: TGCAGCGTTGTGACCGGGATGGCCCAGCATTTT.

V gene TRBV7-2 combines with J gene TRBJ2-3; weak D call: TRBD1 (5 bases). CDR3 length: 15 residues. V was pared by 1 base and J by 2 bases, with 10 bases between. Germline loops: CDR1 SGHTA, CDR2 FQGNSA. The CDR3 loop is CASSLVARATDTQYF. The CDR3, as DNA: TGTGCCAGCAGCTTAGTCGCCAGGGCCACAGATACGCAGTATTTT.

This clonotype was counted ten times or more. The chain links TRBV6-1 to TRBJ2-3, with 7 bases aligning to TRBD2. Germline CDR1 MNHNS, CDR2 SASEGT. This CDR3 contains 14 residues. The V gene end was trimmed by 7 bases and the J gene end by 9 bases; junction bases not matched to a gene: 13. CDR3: CASMRQFSGLTQYF. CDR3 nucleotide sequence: TGTGCCAGCATGCGCCAATTTAGCGGGTTGACGCAGTATTTT.

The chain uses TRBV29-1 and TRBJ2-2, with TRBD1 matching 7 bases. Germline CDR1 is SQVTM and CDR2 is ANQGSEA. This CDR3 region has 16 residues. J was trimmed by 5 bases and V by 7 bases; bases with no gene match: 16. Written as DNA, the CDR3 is TGCAGCGCAATTTTTATACAGGGGCTCCGTACCGGGGAGCTGTTTTTT. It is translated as CSAIFIQGLRTGELFF.

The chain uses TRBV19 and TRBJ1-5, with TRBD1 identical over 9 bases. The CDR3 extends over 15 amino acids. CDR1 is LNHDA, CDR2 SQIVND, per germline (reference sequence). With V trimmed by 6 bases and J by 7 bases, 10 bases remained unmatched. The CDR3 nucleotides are TGTGCCAGTAGGGACACAGGGGGCGTCCGACAGCCCCAGCATTTT. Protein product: CASRDTGGVRQPQHF.